This T cell receptor (beta chain) is from a study of vaccination and CD4 T cells after COVID-19. About the research overall: Stimulation used overlapping spike peptides from SARS-CoV-2, HCoV-NL63, HCoV-OC43 and HCoV-229E. Each control culture was treated with a CEFX pool, an HIV-1 Nef pool, or no peptide.

The germline V gene encodes CDR1 MNHNS and CDR2 SASEGT. CDR3 length equals 14 residues. V shed 6 bases and J 6 bases; nucleotides not matched to a gene: 8. With the Oncomine TCR Beta short-read assay, DNA from cultured CD4+ T cells was sequenced. TCRdb reanalysed the PCR reads using MiXCR and keeps one entry per CDR3 protein. Here the sample spans about 18,000 distinct CDR3 sequences, 45% being singletons. The sample's treatment: roughly 11-day PBMC culture with coronavirus spike peptide pools or control peptides (ViraFEST assay). TCR sequencing followed the expansion of antigen-specific T cells with peptide pools in ViraFEST. A negative selection step was used to isolate CD4+ T cells once culture had run for around 11 days. About this clonotype: The antigen is unknown.

The origin of this receptor is a human donor who received a COVID-19 vaccine. The chain carries TRBV6-1 and TRBJ1-2, with 9 bases aligning to TRBD1. The sequencing used CD4+ T cells from blood, cultured in vitro, collected before SARS-CoV-2 vaccination. CDR3: CASSRRQGGDGYTF. In nucleotides, the CDR3 is TGTGCCAGCAGCCGAAGACAGGGGGGGGATGGCTACACCTTC.